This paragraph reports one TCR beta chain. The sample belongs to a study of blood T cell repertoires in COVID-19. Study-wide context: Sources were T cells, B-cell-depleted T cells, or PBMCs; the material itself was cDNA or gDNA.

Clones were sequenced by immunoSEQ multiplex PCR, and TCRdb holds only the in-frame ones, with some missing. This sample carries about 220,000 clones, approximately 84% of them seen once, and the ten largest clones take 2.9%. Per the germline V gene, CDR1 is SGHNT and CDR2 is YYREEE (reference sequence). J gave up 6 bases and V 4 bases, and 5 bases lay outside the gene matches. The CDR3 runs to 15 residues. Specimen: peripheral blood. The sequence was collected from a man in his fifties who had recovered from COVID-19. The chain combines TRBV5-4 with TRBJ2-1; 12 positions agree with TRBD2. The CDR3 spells CASSDPSGRGNEQFF. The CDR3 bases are TGTGCCAGCAGCGACCCTAGCGGGAGGGGCAATGAGCAGTTCTTC.